The present T cell receptor (beta chain) was sequenced within a study of metastatic and nonmetastatic thyroid tumors. On the study more broadly: Thyroid patients, malignant and benign, had repertoires compared across blood and tumor or nodule tissue. Broader study findings: Within blood and tumor, benign nodules reportedly had significantly lower TCR beta diversity than malignant thyroid tumors did.

Note on this clone: Its antigen remains unidentified.

The CDR3 length is 14 residues. V was trimmed by 5 bases and J by 7 bases, leaving 16 bases between them. The V gene's germline CDR1 is SGHRS and CDR2 YFSETQ. Original processing notes: The study took CDR3 differences across clinicopathological groups and made a distant-metastasis classifier for papillary thyroid cancer from them. TCRdb ran MiXCR on the PCR reads. TCRdb, not the authors, supplied the V and J calls. In the table there are around 20,000 clones, approximately 26% of which are singletons. All patients were untreated before thyroid surgery. The specimen was blood. This clonotype originated in a female donor with papillary thyroid cancer or a benign thyroid nodule (not recorded which). Some clones in this sample may be carry-over from other donors' samples. The chain links TRBV5-1 to TRBJ2-1, with TRBD1 as a possible D gene (6 bases). CDR3 coding DNA: TGCGCCAGCAGGAGCTGGGGGCCGGGAAATGAGCAGTTCTTC. It encodes CASRSWGPGNEQFF.